Following are 3 T cell receptor beta chains from one sample sequenced in a study of OX40 agonist ivuxolimab in advanced cancers. Data came from immunoSEQ multiplex PCR; TCRdb stores just in-frame clones and leaves some out. This sample has around 20,000 clones, with more than 60% found just once. Sequencing used CD4+ or CD8+ T cells sorted from blood, obtained in a trial of the OX40 agonist ivuxolimab. The receptors here all came from an adult with an advanced solid tumor such as melanoma, head and neck, liver or kidney cancer.

The chain combines TRBV28 with TRBJ2-1; D is ambiguous. V lost 2 bases and J lost 8, with 10 bases in between. This CDR3 spans 13 amino acids. Germline lookup yields CDR1 MDHEN and CDR2 SYDVKM. The CDR3 sequence: CASSLQAKDEQFF. CDR3 DNA sequence: TGTGCCAGCAGTTTACAGGCGAAGGATGAGCAGTTCTTC.

The chain uses TRBV6-6 and TRBJ2-3; TRBD2 might be the D (6 bases). This CDR3 contains 15 residues. CDR1 and CDR2 (germline): MNHNY, SVGAGI (reference sequence). Trimming pared 5 bases from V and 6 bases from J, leaving 18 bases between. The CDR3: CASSSGPGELDTQYF. The CDR3 DNA reads TGTGCCAGCAGTAGTGGACCGGGGGAGTTGGATACGCAGTATTTT.

V gene TRBV28 combines with J gene TRBJ1-5, with a possible D match to TRBD1 (6 bases). The CDR3 spans 19 residues. Trimming removed 7 bases from V and 1 base from J, with 26 bases in between. CDR1 MDHEN and CDR2 SYDVKM come from the germline V gene. In DNA form, the CDR3 reads TGTGCCAGCATCCTATCTCCCGGACAGAGGAACAGCAGCAATCAGCCCCAGCATTTT. Protein product: CASILSPGQRNSSNQPQHF.